Given below is one T cell receptor (beta chain) in context. Its antigen is as yet unknown. With a much larger clone just one base away, this may be a read error. Joint extraction of RNA and DNA used roughly 17-32 mg of bulk tissue that was unsorted. These data come from a study of tumor-infiltrating lymphocytes in primary liver carcinoma. The overall study: Men and women, 30 to 69 years of age, made up the patients.

Study conclusions and caveats: The difference in top-250-clone fraction between tumors and blood was significant, favoring tumors (p = 0.039).

From 500 ng of total RNA, TCR beta-specific cDNA was reverse-transcribed using a constant-region primer. Nested multiplex PCR, run for three rounds with slightly modified ARM-PCR, yielded TCR beta libraries. From the multiplex PCR reads, TCRdb called clonotypes with MiXCR, one entry per CDR3 protein. The table has about 190,000 distinct CDR3 sequences, around 85% seen once. The sequenced material came from tumor tissue from primary liver carcinoma. This clonotype was sampled from a man in his forties or fifties with primary liver carcinoma and hepatitis B virus infection.

This CDR3 reads CASSFTGGGDVQYF. The CDR3 DNA follows: TGTGCCAGCAGTTTCACAGGGGGTGGGGATGTGCAGTATTTT. The rearrangement links TRBV12-3 or TRBV12-4 to TRBJ2-3; the match to TRBD1 covers 8 bases. The length of the CDR3 is 14 residues. The J segment lost 11 bases and the V segment lost 3 bases, leaving 10 bases of the junction unmatched.